One and the same sample provided the 8 T cell receptor beta chains below, sequenced in a study of immune characteristics of hereditary and idiopathic chronic pancreatitis. Chronic pancreatitis pancreas tissue came from patients undergoing total pancreatectomy with islet autotransplantation (TPIAT). The library was prepared using the immunoSEQ multiplex PCR assay. TCRdb's version of the immuneACCESS table is confined to in-frame rearrangements and falls short of the full clone set. An unresolved V gene accounts for under half of the shortfall where checked; the remainder is of unknown origin. Present in this sample are over 11,000 clones, about 73% of which were seen just once. The ten largest account for around 14% of the sample. The material sequenced was pancreas tissue with hereditary chronic pancreatitis. The origin of the receptors is a human donor with chronic pancreatitis.

The chain carries TRBV5-6 and TRBJ2-6; 8 bases are a match to TRBD1. Germline CDR1 is SGHDT and CDR2 is YYEEEE. The CDR3 length is 18 residues. Trimming took 4 bases from V and 0 from J; bases not matched to a gene: 9. CDR3 in amino acids: CASSRGTGFYSGANVLTF. The CDR3 region has the DNA TGTGCCAGCAGCCGCGGGACAGGCTTCTACTCTGGGGCCAACGTCCTGACTTTC. The variable domain in full, with the rest retrieved from reference TRBV5-6 and TRBJ2-6, is DAGVTQSPTHLIKTRGQQVTLRCSPKSGHDTVSWYQQALGQGPQFIFQYYEEEERQRGNFPDRFSGHQFPNYSSELNVNALLLGDSALYLCASSRGTGFYSGANVLTFGAGSRLTVL.

The V gene is TRBV24-1, the J gene TRBJ2-1; 12 positions match TRBD2. Germline V CDR1 and CDR2: KGHDR, SFDVKD. Losses at the gene ends were 5 bases for V and 4 bases for J; bases not matched to a gene: 5. This CDR3 is 16 amino acids long. CDR3 protein: CATSGTSGAKYNEQFF. CDR3 DNA sequence: TGTGCCACCAGTGGGACTAGCGGGGCAAAATACAATGAGCAGTTCTTC.

The chain combines TRBV11-3 with TRBJ2-3, with TRBD2 matching over 14 bases. Trimming cost V 4 bases and J 9 bases; bases outside gene matches: 6. The length of the CDR3 is 15 residues. The V gene's germline CDR1 is SGHNT and CDR2 YENEEA. This CDR3 is CASSSGLAGVSTQYF. The CDR3 DNA sequence: TGTGCCAGCAGCTCGGGACTAGCGGGAGTAAGCACGCAGTATTTT.

The J gene is TRBJ2-1, the V gene TRBV25-1; the match to TRBD1 covers 7 bases. Germline-derived CDR1 and CDR2 are MGHDK and SYGVNS. CDR3 length: 15 residues. After removal of 5 bases from V and 5 bases from J, the junction contained 9 bases not matched to a gene. As DNA, the CDR3 is TGTGCCAGCAGTTACAGGGGTTTGAAGGACAATGAGCAGTTCTTC. It is translated as CASSYRGLKDNEQFF.

The gene calls are TRBV19 and TRBJ2-5, with a possible D match to TRBD1 (6 bases). Germline assignment: CDR1 LNHDA and CDR2 SQIVND (reference sequence). The CDR3 has 13 amino acids. The V end lost 1 base, the J end lost 5 bases, and 8 bases lay between the germline ends. The DNA of the CDR3 is TGTGCCAGTAGTATAGCAGGGGCGGAGACCCAGTACTTC. This translates into CASSIAGAETQYF.

CDR3 sequence: CAISEWTASYNEQFF. CDR3 DNA sequence: TGTGCCATCAGTGAGTGGACAGCCTCCTACAATGAGCAGTTCTTC. This rearrangement joins TRBV10-3 to TRBJ2-1; D perhaps matches TRBD1 (6 bases). CDR1 is ENHRY and CDR2 is SYGVKD in the germline V gene. This CDR3 is built from 15 residues. With 1 base removed from V and 0 bases from J, the gap between germline ends came to 7 bases.

The chain couples TRBV29-1 to TRBJ2-2; D call uncertain. Trimming left V 4 bases short and J 2 bases short, with 14 bases between. Per germline, CDR1 SQVTM and CDR2 ANQGSEA. The CDR3 runs to 15 residues. The CDR3 reads CSVVLRRDNTGELFF. The CDR3 DNA reads TGCAGCGTTGTTTTACGTCGAGATAACACCGGGGAGCTGTTTTTT.

The V gene is TRBV27, the J gene TRBJ2-3, with 9 nucleotides matching TRBD2. The CDR3 sequence is 16 residues long. Germline assignment: CDR1 MNHEY and CDR2 SMNVEV (reference sequence). J gave up 1 base and V 4 bases, and 6 bases lay outside the gene matches. The CDR3 nucleotides are TGTGCCAGCAGTTGGGACGTAGCGGGGGGCACAGATACGCAGTATTTT. This encodes CASSWDVAGGTDTQYF.